This T cell receptor (beta chain) emerged from a study of Ad26.COV2.S vaccination and SARS-CoV-2 variants. The overall study: Donor got 5x10^10 or 1x10^11 viral particles of Ad26.COV2.S.

Documented treatment: 19 received Ad26.COV2.S at low or high dose, single or two shots; five or six received placebo; per-sample allocation not given. Following the first vaccine or placebo injection, samples were taken on day 63. This clone has just one count. Its antigen is undetermined. The CDR3 is 15 amino acids. Germline CDR1 reads SGHNT; CDR2 reads YENEEA. The V end was cut by 4 bases, the J end by 0 bases, with 11 bases between. The repertoire was sequenced with immunoSEQ multiplex PCR; TCRdb's copy has only in-frame clones and lacks some. The data hold roughly 380,000 clones, with roughly 84% observed a single time. Study conclusions and caveats: Individuals receiving vaccine had higher spike-specific TCR breadth than placebo recipients did.

This specimen consisted of peripheral blood, obtained in a trial of Ad26.COV2.S vaccine versus placebo. This clonotype was obtained from a person between 18 and 59 years old who received the Ad26.COV2.S COVID-19 vaccine or a placebo. The chain has TRBV11-3 and TRBJ2-3, with D perhaps TRBD1 (6 bases). CDR3 nucleotide sequence: TGTGCCAGCAGCTCCGGGACAACTAGCACAGATACGCAGTATTTT. Translated, it gives CASSSGTTSTDTQYF.